Below, one T cell receptor beta chain is given with its context. The entry originates in a study of PD-L1 blockade in urothelial cancer. For the study at large: Samples came from 3 weeks, at the second dose, and 6 weeks into treatment. Blood yielded a median of about 140,000 T cells per sample.

There are 11 residues in the CDR3. V was cut by 7 bases and J by 5 bases, with 8 bases left in between. CDR1 MGHDK and CDR2 SYGVNS come from the germline V gene. Pretreatment and on-treatment samples were taken, numbering 1 to 8 per patient. Generated by immunoSEQ multiplex PCR, the TCRdb table keeps only in-frame clones and is missing some. There are roughly 43,000 clones in the sample; 81% occur only once, and 2.5% to 3% lies in the top ten. Sequenced here: PBMCs, sampled around atezolizumab (anti-PD-L1) treatment. This receptor was obtained from a man between 65 and 85 years old with urothelial cancer. V usage is TRBV25-1 and J usage is TRBJ1-1; tentative D call: TRBD1 (6 bases). CDR3 in amino acids: CASTRGTEAFF. The CDR3 DNA sequence: TGTGCCAGCACCAGGGGAACTGAAGCTTTCTTT.